Reported below is one TCR beta chain. Original data processing: From reference gene primer amplification, estimates of nucleated cell counts were derived. Libraries were prepared by immunoSEQ multiplex PCR; TCRdb keeps only in-frame clonotypes and omits some of them. The DNA was the basis for D and trimming; V, J and clone size are from that table. Of approximately 94,000 clones listed, 70% to 80% are singletons. This sample is part of a study of blood T cell repertoires in COVID-19. Study at large: Samples of COVID-19 (acute and convalescent) were obtained from the United States, Italy and Spain. PBMCs, B-cell-depleted T cells, or T cells were the source of the cDNA or gDNA that made up the material.

V gave up 5 bases and J gave up 6 bases; unmatched junction bases: 7. The CDR3 runs 13 residues. Germline values: CDR1 KGHSH, CDR2 LQKENI. This TCR came from a man between 65 and 85 years old with active or convalescent COVID-19. Material: peripheral blood. The V call is TRBV18, the J call TRBJ2-7; TRBD1 matches 7 bases. The CDR3 DNA sequence: TGTGCCAGCTCAACCGGGACAGAAGGCGAGCAGTACTTC. It codes for CASSTGTEGEQYF. The entire variable domain, with the rest obtained from reference TRBV18 and TRBJ2-7, is as follows: NAGVMQNPRHLVRRRGQEARLRCSPMKGHSHVYWYRQLPEEGLKFMVYLQKENIIDESGMPKERFSAEFPKEGPSILRIQQVVRGDSAAYFCASSTGTEGEQYFGPGTRLTVT.